This entry concerns a single T cell receptor beta chain. The antigen is unknown. The repertoire was sequenced with immunoSEQ multiplex PCR; TCRdb's copy has only in-frame clones and lacks some. Here the sample spans 71,000 or so clones, roughly 78% being singletons. V lost 0 bases to trimming and J lost 2 bases, with 8 bases between them. Germline CDR1 is SGHNT and CDR2 is YYREEE (reference sequence). This CDR3 spans 15 amino acids. The record originates from a study of vaccination effects on CD4 cells after COVID-19. Study-wide results and caveats: Clones that were induced by infection or by vaccine showed marked contraction late after vaccination.

Sequencing was preceded by expansion of antigen-specific CD4+ T cells with viral peptide pools in the ViraFEST assay. An approximately ten-day culture period preceded the isolation of CD4+ T cells. Vaccinated recipients, who were negative for nucleocapsid antibodies, had no history of SARS-CoV-2 infection. Cultures used about 2 million PBMC per well, 9 to 10 IU/ml IL-2 and 10 ug/ml peptides. Half-medium replacement with IL-2 medium occurred on days 3 and 7. The V call is TRBV5-4, the J call TRBJ2-2; D possibly corresponds to TRBD1 (6 bases). The TCR was taken from a human donor who received a COVID-19 vaccine. Here the sequenced sample was CD4+ T cells from PBMCs cultured with HCoV-OC43 spike peptides, taken before COVID-19 vaccination. Stated subset: HCoV-OC43 spike overlapping peptide pool stimulation. CDR3 nucleotide sequence: TGTGCCAGCAGCTTGGGGACAGTCAACACCGGGGAGCTGTTTTTT. The encoded protein is CASSLGTVNTGELFF.